The 9 T cell receptor beta chains in this list originate from one sample, sequenced in a study of T-cell reconstitution after alpha-beta-depleted transplantation in children. Unique molecular identifiers featured in how the TCRbeta library was prepared. TCRdb reprocessed the PCR reads via MiXCR and lists one record per CDR3 protein. The sample has 100,000 to 120,000 distinct CDR3 sequences, 5.5% to 7% seen once. Specimen: PBMCs, mostly from graft donor cells, collected 360 days after TCRalphabeta/CD19-depleted stem cell transplant. Receptors were obtained from a male patient between 2 and 9 years old who had a stem cell transplant for acute lymphoblastic leukemia, so the T cells may come from the graft donor.

This clonotype was detected many times. The chain employs TRBV5-6 and TRBJ2-7; TRBD1 matches 8 bases. The CDR3 extends over 15 amino acids. The germline V gene has CDR1 SGHDT and CDR2 YYEEEE. J gave up 0 bases and V 4 bases, and 6 bases lay outside the gene matches. This chain's CDR3 is CASSAGQGSSYEQYF. The CDR3 bases are TGTGCCAGCAGCGCTGGACAGGGTTCCTCCTACGAGCAGTACTTC.

This chain uses TRBV12-3 or TRBV12-4 with TRBJ2-5; D is tentatively TRBD1 or TRBD2 (6 bases each). Trimming stripped 2 bases from V and 5 bases from J, with 12 bases between. CDR3 length equals 14 residues. Written as DNA, the CDR3 is TGTGCCAGCAGTTTAAGGAGGGGGTCGGAGACCCAGTACTTC. Its protein product is CASSLRRGSETQYF.

A few counts support this clonotype. The J gene is TRBJ2-3, the V gene TRBV14; tentative D call: TRBD1 (6 bases). Deletions cut 1 base from V and 3 bases from J, with 11 bases between. The CDR3 has 15 residues. CDR1 is SGHDN and CDR2 is FVKESK in the germline V gene. CDR3 sequence: CASSQVRGVTDTQYF. The CDR3, as DNA: TGTGCCAGCAGCCAAGTCAGGGGAGTAACAGATACGCAGTATTTT.

In its sample, this clonotype was seen many times. V is TRBV6-5 and J is TRBJ2-1; D is possibly TRBD2 (5 bases). V lost 2 bases and J lost 2, with 10 bases in between. CDR1 is MNHEY, CDR2 SVGAGI, per germline. There are 15 residues in the CDR3. The CDR3 bases are TGTGCCAGCAGTTACCTGAGCGGTGCCTACAATGAGCAGTTCTTC. The encoded protein is CASSYLSGAYNEQFF.

Comment on this clonotype: A read error may explain this, as a much larger clone is one base away. A read error is likely, as this CDR3 ends without the conserved phenylalanine or tryptophan. This chain links TRBV4-3 with TRBJ2-7; D is unclear. This CDR3 is 13 amino acids long. Germline CDR1 LGHNA, CDR2 YSLEER. Between the trimmed V and J ends, which lost 0 bases and 7 bases, there was a span of 10 bases. CDR3 sequence: CASSQETLWEQYL. The CDR3 DNA reads as TGCGCCAGCAGCCAAGAGACCCTCTGGGAGCAGTACTTA.

The table lists this clonotype with a few counts. The V call is TRBV20-1, the J call TRBJ1-5; perhaps TRBD1 as D (5 bases). CDR1 is DFQATT and CDR2 is SNEGSKA in the germline V gene (reference sequence). The V gene lost 6 bases and the J gene lost 0 bases, with 9 bases spanning the gap. This CDR3 has 13 amino acids. The CDR3 here is CSARDFSNQPQHF. For the CDR3, the DNA is TGCAGTGCCAGGGATTTTAGCAATCAGCCCCAGCATTTT.

The chain joins TRBV6-1 to TRBJ2-4, with D maybe TRBD1 (6 bases). V was pared by 6 bases and J by 0 bases, with 12 bases between. CDR1 is MNHNS, CDR2 SASEGT, per germline. The CDR3 loop spans 15 amino acids. CDR3 residues: CASRGASLAKNIQYF. CDR3 coding DNA: TGTGCCAGCAGGGGGGCTAGTCTAGCCAAAAACATTCAGTACTTC.

This clonotype showed up many times. This rearrangement joins TRBV9 to TRBJ2-6, with 7 bases aligning to TRBD1. The CDR3 totals 18 residues. Per the germline V gene, CDR1 is SGDLS and CDR2 is YYNGEE. The V gene end was trimmed by 1 base and the J gene end by 1 base; junction bases not matched to a gene: 8. DNA of the CDR3: TGTGCCAGCAGCGTACCGAGGGACAGCCCTTCTGGGGCCAACGTCCTGACTTTC. This sequence encodes CASSVPRDSPSGANVLTF.

A few counts support this clonotype. The J gene is TRBJ1-1, the V gene TRBV6-5, with a tentative D call TRBD1 (6 bases). Germline V CDR1 and CDR2: MNHEY, SVGAGI. The CDR3 has 16 residues. V shed 0 bases and J shed 6 bases, with 17 bases lying between them. This CDR3 reads CASSYSMTGLWPEAFF. CDR3 sequence (DNA): TGTGCCAGCAGTTACTCGATGACAGGATTGTGGCCTGAAGCTTTCTTT.